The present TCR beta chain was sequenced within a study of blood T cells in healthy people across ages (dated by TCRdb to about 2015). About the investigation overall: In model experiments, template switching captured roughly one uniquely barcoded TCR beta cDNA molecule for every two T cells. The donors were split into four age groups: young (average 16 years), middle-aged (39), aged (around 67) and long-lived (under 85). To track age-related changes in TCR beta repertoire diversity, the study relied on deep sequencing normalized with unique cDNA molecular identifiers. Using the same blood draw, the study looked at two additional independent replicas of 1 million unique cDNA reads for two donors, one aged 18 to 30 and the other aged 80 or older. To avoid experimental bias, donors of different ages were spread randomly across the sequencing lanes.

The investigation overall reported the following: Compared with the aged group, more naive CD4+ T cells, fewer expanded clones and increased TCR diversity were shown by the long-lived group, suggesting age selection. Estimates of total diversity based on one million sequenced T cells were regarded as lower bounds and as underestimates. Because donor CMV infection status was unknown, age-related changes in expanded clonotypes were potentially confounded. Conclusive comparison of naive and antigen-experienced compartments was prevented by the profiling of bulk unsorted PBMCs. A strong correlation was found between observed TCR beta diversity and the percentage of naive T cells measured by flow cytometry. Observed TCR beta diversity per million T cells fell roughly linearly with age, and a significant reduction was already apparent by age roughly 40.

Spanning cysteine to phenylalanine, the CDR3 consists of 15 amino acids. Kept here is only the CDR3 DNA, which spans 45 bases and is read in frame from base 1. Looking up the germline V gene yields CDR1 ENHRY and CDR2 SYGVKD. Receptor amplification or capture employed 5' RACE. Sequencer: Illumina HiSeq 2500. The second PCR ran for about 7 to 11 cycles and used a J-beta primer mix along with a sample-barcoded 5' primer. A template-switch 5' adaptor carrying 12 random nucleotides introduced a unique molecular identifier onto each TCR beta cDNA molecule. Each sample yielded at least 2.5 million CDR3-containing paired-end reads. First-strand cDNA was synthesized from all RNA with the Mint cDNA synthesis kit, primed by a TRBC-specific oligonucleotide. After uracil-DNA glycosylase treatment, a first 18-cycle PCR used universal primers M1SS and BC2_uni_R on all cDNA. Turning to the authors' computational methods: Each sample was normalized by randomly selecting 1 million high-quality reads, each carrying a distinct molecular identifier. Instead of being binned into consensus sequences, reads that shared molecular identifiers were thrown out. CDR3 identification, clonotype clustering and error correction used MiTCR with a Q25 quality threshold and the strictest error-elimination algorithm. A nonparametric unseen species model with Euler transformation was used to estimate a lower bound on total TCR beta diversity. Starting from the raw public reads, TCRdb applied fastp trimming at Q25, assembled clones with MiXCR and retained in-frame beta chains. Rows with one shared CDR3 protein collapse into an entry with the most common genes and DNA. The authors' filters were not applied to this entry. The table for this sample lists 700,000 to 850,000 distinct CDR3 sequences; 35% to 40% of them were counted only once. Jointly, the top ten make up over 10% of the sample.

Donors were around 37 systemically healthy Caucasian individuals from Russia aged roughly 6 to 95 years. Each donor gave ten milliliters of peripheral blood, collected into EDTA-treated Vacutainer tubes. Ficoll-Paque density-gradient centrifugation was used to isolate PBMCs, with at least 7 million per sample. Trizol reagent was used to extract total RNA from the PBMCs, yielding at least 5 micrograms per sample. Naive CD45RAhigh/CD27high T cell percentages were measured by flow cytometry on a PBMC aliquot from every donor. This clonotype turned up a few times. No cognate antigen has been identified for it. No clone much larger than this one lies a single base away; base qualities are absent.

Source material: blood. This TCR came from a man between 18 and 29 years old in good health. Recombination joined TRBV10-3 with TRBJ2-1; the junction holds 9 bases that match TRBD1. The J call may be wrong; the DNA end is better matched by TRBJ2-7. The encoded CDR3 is CAINTGGPSYNEQYF. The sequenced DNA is TGTGCCATCAACACAGGGGGCCCCTCCTACAATGAGCAGTACTTC.